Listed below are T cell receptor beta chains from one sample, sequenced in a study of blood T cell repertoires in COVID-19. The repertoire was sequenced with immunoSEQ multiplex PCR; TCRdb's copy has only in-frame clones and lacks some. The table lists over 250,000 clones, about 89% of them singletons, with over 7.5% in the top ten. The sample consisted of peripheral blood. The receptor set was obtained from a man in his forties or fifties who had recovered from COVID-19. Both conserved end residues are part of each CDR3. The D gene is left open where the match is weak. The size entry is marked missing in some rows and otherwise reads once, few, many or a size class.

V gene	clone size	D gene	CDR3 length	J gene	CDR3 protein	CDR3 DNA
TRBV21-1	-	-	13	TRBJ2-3	CASSTDRADTQYF	TGTGCCAGCAGCACGGACAGGGCCGATACGCAGTATTTT
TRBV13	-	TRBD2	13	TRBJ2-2	CASSLGRIGELFF	TGTGCCAGCAGCCTCGGGAGGATCGGGGAGCTGTTTTTT
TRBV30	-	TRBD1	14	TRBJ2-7	CAWGTGTGGYEQYF	TGTGCCTGGGGGACCGGGACAGGGGGCTACGAGCAGTACTTC
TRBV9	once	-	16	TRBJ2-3	CASSVGQGGRSDTQYF	TGTGCCAGCAGCGTAGGGCAGGGGGGTCGCTCAGATACGCAGTATTTT
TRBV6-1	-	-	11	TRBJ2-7	CASSEFNEQYF	TGTGCCAGCAGTGAATTTAACGAGCAGTACTTC
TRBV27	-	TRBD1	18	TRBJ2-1	CASSLSLIPGQGHNEQFF	TGTGCCAGCAGTTTATCCCTTATACCGGGACAGGGCCACAATGAGCAGTTCTTC
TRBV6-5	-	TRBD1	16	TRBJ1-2	CASSLSGTGGNYGYTF	TGTGCCAGCAGTTTATCCGGGACAGGGGGAAACTATGGCTACACCTTC
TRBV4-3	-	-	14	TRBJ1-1	CASSQDPGNTEAFF	TGCGCCAGCAGCCAAGATCCGGGAAACACTGAAGCTTTCTTT
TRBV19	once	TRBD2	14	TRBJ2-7	CASKTTSGGREQYF	TGTGCCAGTAAAACGACTAGCGGGGGCCGCGAGCAGTACTTC
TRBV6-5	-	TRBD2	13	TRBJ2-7	CASTGGGPYEQYF	TGTGCCAGCACCGGGGGGGGGCCTTACGAGCAGTACTTC
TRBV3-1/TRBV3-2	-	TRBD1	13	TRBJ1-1	CASSQPGGTEAFF	TGTGCCAGCAGCCAACCAGGGGGCACTGAAGCTTTCTTT
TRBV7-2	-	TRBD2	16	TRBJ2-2	CASRGTSGRSTGELFF	TGTGCCAGCAGGGGTACTAGCGGGAGGAGCACCGGGGAGCTGTTTTTT
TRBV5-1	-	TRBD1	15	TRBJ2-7	CASSFMRDRGYEQYF	TGCGCCAGCAGCTTTATGCGGGACAGGGGCTACGAGCAGTACTTC
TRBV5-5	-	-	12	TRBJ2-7	CASSQLVTEQYF	TGTGCCAGCAGCCAGCTAGTAACCGAGCAGTACTTC
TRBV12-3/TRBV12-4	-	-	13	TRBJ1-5	CASTPKGNQPQHF	TGTGCCAGCACCCCCAAGGGGAATCAGCCCCAGCATTTT
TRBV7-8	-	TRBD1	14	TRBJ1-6	CASSHGQGNSPLHF	TGTGCCAGCAGCCACGGACAGGGAAATTCACCCCTCCACTTT
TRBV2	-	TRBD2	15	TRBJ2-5	CASSPRTSGGVAQYF	TGTGCCAGCAGCCCTAGGACTAGCGGGGGGGTGGCCCAGTACTTC
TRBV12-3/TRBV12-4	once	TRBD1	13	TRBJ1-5	CASSQGAGQPQHF	TGTGCCAGTTCACAGGGGGCAGGACAGCCCCAGCATTTT
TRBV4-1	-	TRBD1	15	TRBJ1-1	CASSLAGTGGTEAFF	TGCGCCAGCAGCCTGGCCGGGACAGGGGGCACTGAAGCTTTCTTT
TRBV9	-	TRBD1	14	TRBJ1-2	CASSARDSDYGYTF	TGTGCCAGCAGCGCCCGGGACAGCGACTATGGCTACACCTTC
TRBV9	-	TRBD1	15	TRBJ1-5	CASSGQGGSNQPQHF	TGTGCCAGCAGTGGACAGGGGGGTAGCAATCAGCCCCAGCATTTT
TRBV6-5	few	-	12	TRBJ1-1	CASSSVMTEAFF	TGTGCCAGCAGTTCTGTAATGACTGAAGCTTTCTTT
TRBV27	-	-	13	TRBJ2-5	CASSPGAWETQYF	TGTGCCAGCAGCCCGGGAGCCTGGGAGACCCAGTACTTC
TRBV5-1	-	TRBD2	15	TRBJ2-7	CASSLESGGPYEQYF	TGCGCCAGCAGCTTGGAAAGCGGGGGGCCCTACGAGCAGTACTTC
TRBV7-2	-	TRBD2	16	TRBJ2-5	CASSLGLAPSEETQYF	TGTGCCAGCAGCCTCGGACTAGCCCCATCGGAAGAGACCCAGTACTTC
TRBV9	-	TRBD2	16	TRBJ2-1	CASSVPIAGGENEQFF	TGTGCCAGCAGCGTACCCATAGCGGGAGGGGAGAATGAGCAGTTCTTC
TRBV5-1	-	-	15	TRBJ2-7	CASSVQPGVGGEQYF	TGCGCCAGCAGCGTACAACCAGGGGTTGGGGGCGAGCAGTACTTC
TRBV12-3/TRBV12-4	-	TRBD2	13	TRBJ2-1	CASSPSGSHEQFF	TGTGCCAGCAGCCCTAGCGGGAGTCATGAGCAGTTCTTC
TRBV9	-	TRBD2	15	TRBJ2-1	CASSVGLAGVNEQFF	TGTGCCAGCAGCGTAGGACTAGCGGGAGTTAATGAGCAGTTCTTC
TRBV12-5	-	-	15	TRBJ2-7	CASGFRDRPEYEQYF	TGTGCTAGTGGTTTCAGGGATAGACCGGAGTACGAGCAGTACTTC
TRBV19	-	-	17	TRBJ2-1	CASSPSGMGGGKHEQFF	TGTGCCAGTAGTCCTTCCGGAATGGGGGGGGGCAAGCATGAGCAGTTCTTC
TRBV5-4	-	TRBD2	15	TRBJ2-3	CASSRVAGDTDTQYF	TGTGCCAGCAGCCGGGTAGCGGGGGACACAGATACGCAGTATTTT
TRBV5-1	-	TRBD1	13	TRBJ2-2	CASSEGAPGELFF	TGCGCCAGCTCCGAGGGGGCGCCCGGGGAGCTGTTTTTT
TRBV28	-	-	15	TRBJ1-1	CASPPTRGGGTEAFF	TGTGCCAGCCCCCCCACGCGGGGCGGGGGCACTGAAGCTTTCTTT
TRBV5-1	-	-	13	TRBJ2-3	CASSNELRDTQYF	TGCGCCAGCAGCAATGAACTGAGAGATACGCAGTATTTT
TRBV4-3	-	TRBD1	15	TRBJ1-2	CASSHLSTGNYGYTF	TGCGCCAGCAGCCACCTTTCGACAGGGAACTATGGCTACACCTTC
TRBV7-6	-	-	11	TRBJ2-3	CASGATDTQYF	TGTGCCAGCGGGGCAACAGATACGCAGTATTTT
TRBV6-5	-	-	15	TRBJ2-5	CASSYGASAGETQYF	TGTGCCAGCAGTTACGGGGCTAGCGCGGGCGAGACCCAGTACTTC
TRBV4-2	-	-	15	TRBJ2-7	CASSQGFGQVYEQYF	TGTGCCAGCAGCCAAGGTTTTGGGCAGGTCTACGAGCAGTACTTC
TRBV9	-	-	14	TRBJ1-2	CASSPGGGDYGYTF	TGTGCCAGCAGCCCGGGCGGGGGGGACTATGGCTACACCTTC
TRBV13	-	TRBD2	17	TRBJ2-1	CASSFRTSGNSYNEQFF	TGTGCCAGCAGCTTTAGGACTAGCGGAAACTCCTACAATGAGCAGTTCTTC
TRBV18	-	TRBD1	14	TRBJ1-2	CASSLQGALGGYTF	TGTGCCAGCTCACTCCAGGGGGCCCTGGGAGGCTACACCTTC
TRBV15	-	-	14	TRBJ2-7	CATSAPRTAYEQYF	TGTGCCACCTCCGCCCCGAGGACAGCCTACGAGCAGTACTTC
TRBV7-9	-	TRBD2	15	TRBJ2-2	CASSTGLAGTGELFF	TGTGCCAGCAGCACCGGACTAGCGGGGACCGGGGAGCTGTTTTTT
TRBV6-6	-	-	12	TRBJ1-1	CASSSQGTEAFF	TGTGCCAGCAGTTCGCAGGGCACTGAAGCTTTCTTT